This T cell receptor (beta chain) was obtained from a study of blood T cell repertoires in COVID-19. Study overall: Acute and convalescent COVID-19 samples came from the United States, Italy and Spain. The cDNA or gDNA used as material had been derived from T cells, B-cell-depleted T cells, or PBMCs.

Original processing notes: How many nucleated cells were present was estimated from reference gene primer amplification. Here immunoSEQ multiplex PCR was the method, and the copy in TCRdb shows in-frame clones only, minus some. V and J calls and clone size are given by that table; D and trimming were obtained from the DNA. The sample records tens of thousands of clones, approximately 82% being singletons. CDR3 length: 15 residues. V dropped 5 bases and J dropped 0 bases, with 11 bases sitting between them. The germline gives CDR1 LGHDT, CDR2 YNNKEL (reference sequence). The sample was peripheral blood. The chain recombines TRBV3-1 (or the pseudogene TRBV3-2) with TRBJ2-4; D gene ambiguous. This TCR was sampled from a man between 60 and 75 years old with acute or convalescent COVID-19. The CDR3 spells CASSSSRVAKNIQYF. As DNA, the CDR3 is TGTGCCAGCAGCTCATCTAGAGTAGCCAAAAACATTCAGTACTTC.